These 4 T cell receptor beta chains were sequenced from one sample in a study of shared clonotypes between healthy human individuals. Measured with immunoSEQ multiplex PCR; TCRdb has only the in-frame clones, and not every one. The table records around 1.4 million clones, less than 99% of them present only once. Specimen: naive CD4+ T cells sorted from blood. Subset of the sample: CD45RA+ positively selected. The receptor set was obtained from a man aged 25 to 40 in good health.

As concerns this clone: The identical CDR3 is also encoded by other nucleotide sequences in the sample. The chain carries TRBV27 and TRBJ2-7; D is undetermined. Germline assignment: CDR1 MNHEY and CDR2 SMNVEV (reference sequence). The CDR3 covers 15 residues. V gave up 0 bases and J gave up 1 base, with 10 bases separating them. The CDR3 DNA follows: TGTGCCAGCAGTTTATCGCAAGGTTTATCCTACGAGCAGTACTTC. Translated, it gives CASSLSQGLSYEQYF.

The chain couples TRBV28 to TRBJ2-5; D is undetermined. V was clipped by 7 bases and J by 5 bases, with 17 bases between them. CDR3 length: 14 amino acids. The V gene's germline CDR1 is MDHEN and CDR2 SYDVKM. The CDR3 DNA sequence: TGTGCCAGCACTCCTGGCGGCCGACCCGAGACCCAGTACTTC. Translation gives CASTPGGRPETQYF.

CDR3: CASSVREETQYF. CDR3 nucleotide sequence: TGTGCCAGCAGTGTTCGAGAAGAGACCCAGTACTTC. J is TRBJ2-5 and V is TRBV2; the D is unclear. The CDR3 runs to 12 residues. Germline V gene lookup returns CDR1 SNHLY and CDR2 FYNNEI. V gave up 4 bases and J gave up 3 bases, with 6 bases separating them. The full variable domain, with the rest looked up from reference TRBV2 and TRBJ2-5, is EPEVTQTPSHQVTQMGQEVILRCVPISNHLYFYWYRQILGQKVEFLVSFYNNEISEKSEIFDDQFSVERPDGSNFTLKIRSTKLEDSAMYFCASSVREETQYFGPGTRLLVL.

The rearrangement joins TRBV5-4 to TRBJ2-7; the D gene is possibly TRBD2 (6 bases). CDR1 and CDR2 (germline): SGHNT, YYREEE (reference sequence). The CDR3 runs 13 residues. V gave up 0 bases and J gave up 6 bases, with 10 bases separating them. CDR3 sequence reads: CASSLDVEGEQYF. The CDR3 DNA follows: TGTGCCAGCAGCTTGGATGTGGAGGGCGAGCAGTACTTC.